The table lists the clone carrying this T cell receptor beta chain with a count of one. Its antigen is unidentified. This record belongs to a study of cytomegalovirus exposure and HLA in healthy donors. Study-level findings and limits: Analyzed later, association rates of TCRs varied across HLA loci, with DRB1 most and HLA-C fewest.

Both 60 Vbeta primers and 13 Jbeta primers went into the PCR. Only in-frame clones appear in the TCRdb table, and some are missing; sequencing was by immunoSEQ multiplex PCR. The data show tens of thousands of clones, 80% to 90% seen once. V was shortened by 3 bases and J by 8 bases, with 18 bases between the two germline ends. Germline V gives CDR1 SEHNR, CDR2 FQNEAQ (reference sequence). The CDR3 extends over 15 amino acids. V is TRBV7-9 and J is TRBJ2-3, with a tentative D call TRBD2 (5 bases). The sequenced sample was PBMCs. The TCR was taken from a woman aged 30 to 39 in good health and CMV-seronegative. The CDR3 here is CASSLAASDRGTQYF. CDR3 nucleotides: TGTGCCAGCAGCTTGGCAGCGTCGGATCGGGGTACGCAGTATTTT.